This T cell receptor beta chain is drawn from a study of response to subunit inactivated influenza vaccine (dated by TCRdb to 2017 to 2018). For context, the study as a whole: Deep quantitative T cell receptor repertoire profiling was used in the study to track responses to a trivalent subunit inactivated influenza vaccine.

Library construction relied on RT-PCR. The instrument was an Illumina HiSeq 2500. TCRdb applied fastp at Q25 and MiXCR to the public reads, then kept only in-frame beta chains. Each entry is one CDR3 protein sequence, shown with its most common DNA and genes. The sample contains under 800,000 distinct CDR3 sequences, about 14% of them found a single time. 5.5% to 7% of the sample is taken by the ten largest. What the authors observed across the whole study: It was suggested by the authors that each seasonal influenza vaccination may recruit only a limited number of new T cells.

Here V drops 4 bases and J drops 3 bases, and the junction holds 12 bases not matched to any gene. From the germline V gene, CDR1 is LGHNA and CDR2 is YSLEER. The CDR3 spans 17 residues, from the cysteine through the phenylalanine. CDR3 DNA only is kept here, 51 bases in frame from base 1. For this clonotype: The antigen it binds to is not known. Base qualities are not provided; no much larger clone lies one nucleotide away.

The rearranged segments are TRBV4-3 and TRBJ2-1; the junction holds 7 bases that match TRBD2. The sequences come from PBMCs from blood, collected 14 to 15 days before vaccination. The TCR comes from a man aged 45-65 years who received an inactivated influenza vaccine. Donor details come from another sample of the same person, matched by shared clones. The CDR3 region has the sequence CASSLLASSGYYNEQFF. The DNA is as follows: TGCGCCAGCAGCCTCCTCGCGTCTAGCGGTTACTACAATGAGCAGTTCTTC.